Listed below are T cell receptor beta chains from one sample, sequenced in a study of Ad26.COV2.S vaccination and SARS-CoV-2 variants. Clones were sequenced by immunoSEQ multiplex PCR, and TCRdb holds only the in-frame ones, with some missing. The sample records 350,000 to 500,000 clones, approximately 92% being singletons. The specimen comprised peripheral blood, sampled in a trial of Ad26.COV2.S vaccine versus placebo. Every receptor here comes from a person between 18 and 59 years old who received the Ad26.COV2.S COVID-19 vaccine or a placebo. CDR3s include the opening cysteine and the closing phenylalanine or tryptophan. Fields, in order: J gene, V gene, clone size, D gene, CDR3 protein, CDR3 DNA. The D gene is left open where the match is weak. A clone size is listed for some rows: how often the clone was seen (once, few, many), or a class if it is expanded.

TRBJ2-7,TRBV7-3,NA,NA,CASSVQGNSATYEQYF,TGTGCCAGCAGCGTACAGGGTAATAGTGCAACCTACGAGCAGTACTTC
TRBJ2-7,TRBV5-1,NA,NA,CASSLVSPGADEQYF,TGCGCCAGCAGCTTGGTTAGTCCGGGGGCGGACGAGCAGTACTTC
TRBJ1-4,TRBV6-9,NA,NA,CASSYALEKLFF,TGTGCCAGCAGTTACGCGCTGGAAAAACTGTTTTTT
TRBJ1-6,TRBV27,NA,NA,CASTFSNNSPLHF,TGTGCCAGCACATTCAGTAATAATTCACCCCTCCACTTT
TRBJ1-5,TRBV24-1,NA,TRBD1,CATSDAGGQGADQPQHF,TGTGCCACCAGTGACGCGGGGGGCCAGGGGGCCGATCAGCCCCAGCATTTT
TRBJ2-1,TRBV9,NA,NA,CASSARDTKYNEQFF,TGTGCCAGCAGCGCCCGGGACACGAAATACAATGAGCAGTTCTTC
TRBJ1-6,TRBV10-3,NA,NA,CAITAEGRSPLHF,TGTGCCATCACCGCGGAAGGGCGTTCACCCCTCCACTTT
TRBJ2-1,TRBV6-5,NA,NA,CASSSSGNEQFF,TGTGCCAGCAGTTCCTCCGGGAATGAGCAGTTCTTC
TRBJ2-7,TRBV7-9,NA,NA,CASSPPSQTRPYEQYF,TGTGCCAGCAGCCCTCCCTCTCAGACACGTCCTTACGAGCAGTACTTC
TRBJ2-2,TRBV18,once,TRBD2,CASSPRRVAGGNTGELFF,TGTGCCAGCTCACCAAGACGCGTAGCGGGAGGGAACACCGGGGAGCTGTTTTTT
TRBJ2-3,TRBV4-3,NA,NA,CASSQDKSGSGWGTDTQYF,TGCGCCAGCAGCCAAGATAAGTCCGGGAGTGGGTGGGGCACAGATACGCAGTATTTT
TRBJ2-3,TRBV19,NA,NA,CASSISTDTQYF,TGTGCCAGTAGTATTAGCACAGATACGCAGTATTTT
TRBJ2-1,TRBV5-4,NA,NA,CASSFEGQGANEQFF,TGTGCCAGCAGCTTTGAGGGCCAGGGCGCTAATGAGCAGTTCTTC
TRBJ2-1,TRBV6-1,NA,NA,CASSEVGHLGNEQFF,TGTGCCAGCAGTGAAGTTGGCCACCTAGGCAATGAGCAGTTCTTC
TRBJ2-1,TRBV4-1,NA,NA,CASSQDQGGNEQFF,TGCGCCAGCAGCCAAGATCAGGGGGGCAATGAGCAGTTCTTC
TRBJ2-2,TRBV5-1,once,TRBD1,CASSPEGQGVSGELFF,TGCGCCAGCAGCCCGGAGGGACAGGGGGTTTCCGGGGAGCTGTTTTTT
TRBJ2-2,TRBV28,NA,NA,CASILGGRTTGELFF,TGTGCCAGCATCTTGGGGGGGCGAACCACCGGGGAGCTGTTTTTT
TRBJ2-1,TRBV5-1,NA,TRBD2,CASSLFRAGGNNEQFF,TGCGCCAGCAGCTTGTTTCGGGCGGGAGGGAACAATGAGCAGTTCTTC
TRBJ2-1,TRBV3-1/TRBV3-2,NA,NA,CASSITPGGGTLQFF,TGTGCCAGCAGCATAACCCCAGGAGGCGGGACATTACAGTTCTTC
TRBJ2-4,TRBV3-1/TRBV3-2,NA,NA,CASSHRTRPIQYF,TGTGCCAGCAGCCATCGGACACGACCAATTCAGTACTTC
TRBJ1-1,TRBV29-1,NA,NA,CSGGAMGIGNTEAFF,TGCAGCGGGGGGGCCATGGGGATAGGAAACACTGAAGCTTTCTTT
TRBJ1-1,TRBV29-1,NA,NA,CSVGGPGNTEAFF,TGCAGCGTTGGGGGCCCGGGGAACACTGAAGCTTTCTTT
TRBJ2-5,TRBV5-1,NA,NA,CASSLEWGGEETQYF,TGCGCCAGCAGCTTGGAATGGGGTGGGGAAGAGACCCAGTACTTC
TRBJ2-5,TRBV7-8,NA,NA,CASFTLGETQYF,TGTGCCAGCTTTACCCTCGGGGAGACCCAGTACTTC
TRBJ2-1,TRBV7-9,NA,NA,CASSYQRPNEQFF,TGTGCCAGCAGCTACCAGCGGCCCAATGAGCAGTTCTTC
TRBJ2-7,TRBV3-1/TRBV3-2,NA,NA,CASSQTRGTGIPRF,TGTGCCAGCAGCCAAACTCGGGGCACAGGGATCCCTAGATTC
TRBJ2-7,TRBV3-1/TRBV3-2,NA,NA,CASSQNRGNYEQYF,TGTGCCAGCAGCCAGAACCGGGGGAACTACGAGCAGTACTTC
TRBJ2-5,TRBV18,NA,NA,CASSAGAQETQYF,TGTGCCAGCTCCGCGGGGGCTCAAGAGACCCAGTACTTC
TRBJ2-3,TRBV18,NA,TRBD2,CASSPYSGGVTSTDTQYF,TGTGCCAGCTCACCCTACTCGGGGGGGGTTACCAGCACAGATACGCAGTATTTT
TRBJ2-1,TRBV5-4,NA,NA,CASRMYNEQFF,TGTGCCAGCAGGATGTACAATGAGCAGTTCTTC
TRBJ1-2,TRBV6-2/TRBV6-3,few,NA,CASSYGTHGYTF,TGTGCCAGCAGTTACGGGACACATGGCTACACCTTC
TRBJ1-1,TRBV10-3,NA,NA,CAISESWGVNTEAFF,TGTGCCATCAGTGAGTCTTGGGGGGTGAACACTGAAGCTTTCTTT
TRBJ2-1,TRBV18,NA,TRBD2,CASSPSGRARNEQFF,TGTGCCAGCTCTCCAAGCGGGAGGGCCAGGAATGAGCAGTTCTTC
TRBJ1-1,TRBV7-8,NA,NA,CASSWLRVDTEAFF,TGTGCCAGCAGCTGGCTCAGGGTCGACACTGAAGCTTTCTTT
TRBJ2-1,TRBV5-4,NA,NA,CASSLAQRVYNEQFF,TGTGCCAGCAGCTTGGCCCAGCGGGTCTACAATGAGCAGTTCTTC
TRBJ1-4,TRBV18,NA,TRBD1,CASSPTSGQGNEKLFF,TGTGCCAGCTCACCTACCTCGGGACAGGGGAACGAAAAACTGTTTTTT
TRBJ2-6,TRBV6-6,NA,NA,CASSSGLTAGANVLTF,TGTGCCAGCAGTTCGGGACTGACAGCTGGGGCCAACGTCCTGACTTTC